A selection of T cell receptor beta chains follows, all from one sample in a study of blood T cells in healthy people across ages. TCRdb fed the 5' RACE reads into MiXCR, producing one record per CDR3 protein. The data show 350,000 to 450,000 distinct CDR3 sequences, with approximately 52% seen just once and 51% held by the top ten. The sequenced material came from blood. These TCRs come from a man in his sixties in good health. Both conserved end residues are trimmed from each CDR3. A D gene is named only where the DNA matches it firmly. Size is omitted from some rows. Given values are once, few, many or a class for expanded clones.

J gene	D gene	clone size	V gene	CDR3 protein
TRBJ1-1	NA	NA	TRBV4-3	ASSQDWTGGNTEAF
TRBJ2-3	NA	NA	TRBV9	ASSVDISTDTQY
NA	NA	NA	TRBV9	ASSPYVDQKAYEQY
TRBJ2-1	TRBD1	NA	TRBV28	ASRRTQGFTYNEQF
TRBJ1-1	NA	NA	TRBV5-6	ASSPGWGGMNTEAF
TRBJ1-4	NA	NA	TRBV20-1	SARGSANEKLF
NA	NA	once	TRBV7-9	ASGEGTSEQY
TRBJ2-7	TRBD1	once	TRBV2	ASRGQGAHEQY
TRBJ2-2	NA	once	TRBV20-1	CAKHGDTGELF
TRBJ1-6	NA	NA	TRBV18	ASSLGHVENPPLH
TRBJ2-7	TRBD1	few	TRBV7-6	ASSRQGTGSYEQY
TRBJ1-4	TRBD1	NA	TRBV29-1	SVSQGAANEKLF
TRBJ2-1	TRBD1	NA	TRBV7-2	ASSLRGRGMDNEQF
TRBJ1-2	NA	NA	TRBV7-2	ASSFGGQQYGYT
TRBJ2-1	TRBD1	NA	TRBV6-6	ASSYGQGRKETQF
TRBJ2-4	TRBD1	NA	TRBV6-6	ASRQGQGKGY
TRBJ2-1	NA	NA	TRBV6-1	ASSEDSIRNEQF
NA	TRBD1	NA	TRBV7-9	ASSPIGTGFDEQY
NA	NA	NA	TRBV7-3	ASSLRGRGSYNEQY
TRBJ2-5	TRBD2	few	TRBV29-1	SVEVLAGLARRETQY
TRBJ2-5	NA	many	TRBV7-3	ASSLGINRGPRSEETQY